This TCR beta chain came from a study of blood T cell repertoires in COVID-19. Study at large: Sites across the United States, Italy and Spain contributed samples from acute and convalescent COVID-19. The analysed material was cDNA or gDNA that came from T cells, B-cell-depleted T cells, or PBMCs.

It was during active infection that Seattle patients were enrolled and then longitudinally followed. The CDR3 sequence is 14 residues long. V shed 8 bases and J shed 4 bases, with 15 bases lying between them. CDR1 is MNHNY and CDR2 is SVGAGI in the germline V gene (reference sequence). In the study's own analysis: Reference gene primers were amplified, and this amplification served to estimate nucleated cell counts. Repertoires were generated with immunoSEQ multiplex PCR, while TCRdb's copy carries only in-frame clones and drops some. The V and J calls and clone size come from that table; D and trimming were worked out from the DNA. Of about 280,000 clones listed, just under 90% are singletons.

The chain employs TRBV6-6 and TRBJ1-3; unclear D gene. The sample consisted of peripheral blood. The receptor was derived from a woman younger than 45 with COVID-19, enrolled during active disease. The CDR3 spells CASRIDGSGNTIYF. CDR3 nucleotides: TGTGCCAGCCGGATAGACGGGTCCGGAAACACCATATATTTT.